What follows are 22 T cell receptor beta chains derived from one specimen sequenced in a study of T cells in Graves' hyperthyroidism and ophthalmopathy. RNA transcripts provided the source from which TCR beta CDR3 regions were amplified. With the HTBI primer set, the TCR CDR3 went through a first round of RT-PCR. Using its own MiXCR run on the multiplex PCR reads, TCRdb lists one record per CDR3 protein. The sample yields approximately 420,000 distinct CDR3 sequences, about an eighth seen once. The sample consisted of blood. These TCRs come from a woman aged 18-30 years with Graves' hyperthyroidism.

The chain couples TRBV18 to TRBJ1-1; D is ambiguous. V was shortened by 0 bases and J by 4 bases, with 18 bases between the two germline ends. The CDR3 is 17 residues long. In germline, CDR1 is KGHSH, CDR2 LQKENI. CDR3 sequence reads: CASSPPGQPIKSTEAFF. As DNA, the CDR3 is TGTGCCAGCTCACCACCAGGTCAACCAATTAAGAGCACTGAAGCTTTCTTT.

This clonotype showed up just a few times. This sequence joins TRBV2 and TRBJ1-2; 7 nucleotides match TRBD1. V lost 6 bases to trimming and J lost 8 bases; unmatched junction nucleotides: 12. Germline assignment: CDR1 SNHLY and CDR2 FYNNEI. The CDR3 length is 14 residues. CDR3 bases: TGTGCCAGCAGGGGGGCAGGGGGGTATCGAGGCTACACCTTC. This encodes CASRGAGGYRGYTF.

The table lists this clonotype with many counts. The rearrangement links TRBV7-6 to TRBJ2-7; D may be TRBD1 (6 bases). V lost 1 base, J lost 0 bases, and 13 bases lay in between. This CDR3 contains 16 residues. Germline loops: CDR1 SGHVS, CDR2 FNYEAQ. For the CDR3, the DNA is TGTGCCAGCAGCTTAGGGGTAGGGGGAGACTCCTACGAGCAGTACTTC. As protein: CASSLGVGGDSYEQYF.

This clonotype was seen ten or more times. J is TRBJ2-1 and V is TRBV29-1; 7 nucleotides align to TRBD1. Germline V lookup: CDR1 SQVTM, CDR2 ANQGSEA. The CDR3 loop spans 11 amino acids. V was pared by 7 bases and J by 6 bases, with 3 bases of the junction left unmatched. CDR3 nucleotides: TGCAGCGGTTACAGGGGCAATGAGCAGTTCTTC. Translation gives CSGYRGNEQFF.

The chain carries TRBV5-4 and TRBJ2-2, with 8 bases identical to TRBD2. There are 16 residues in the CDR3. V was clipped by 2 bases and J by 2 bases; unmatched bases: 5. CDR1 and CDR2 from the germline V gene are SGHNT and YYREEE (reference sequence). The DNA of the CDR3 is TGTGCCAGCAGCTTAACTAGCGGAGGAAACACCGGGGAGCTGTTTTTT. Translating it yields CASSLTSGGNTGELFF.

This clonotype occurred many times. This rearrangement joins TRBV27 to TRBJ2-5; D may be TRBD1 or TRBD2 (6 bases each). The V gene's germline CDR1 is MNHEY and CDR2 SMNVEV (reference sequence). The V gene lost 6 bases and the J gene lost 7 bases, with 18 bases spanning the gap. CDR3 size: 14 residues. The CDR3: CASSPQGKGGTQYF. In DNA form, the CDR3 reads TGTGCCAGCAGCCCCCAGGGGAAGGGGGGGACCCAGTACTTC.

This clonotype has a count of ten or more. The CDR3 spells CASSLDREGSYEQYF. The CDR3 bases are TGTGCCAGCAGCCTGGACAGGGAAGGTTCCTACGAGCAGTACTTC. J is TRBJ2-7 and V is TRBV13; 8 bases line up with TRBD1. CDR3 length: 15 residues. From germline, CDR1 is PRHDT and CDR2 FYEKMQ (reference sequence). J lost 1 base, V lost 5 bases, and 7 bases had no gene match.

A remark on this clonotype: This may stem from a read error, because a much larger clone lies one nucleotide away. The chain is built from TRBV9 and TRBJ1-2; TRBD1 matches at 8 bases. From germline, CDR1 is SGDLS and CDR2 YYNGEE. V was pared by 5 bases and J by 2 bases, with 5 bases of the junction left unmatched. The CDR3 totals 14 residues. The CDR3 spells CASRATGGNYGYTF. The CDR3 DNA reads as TGTGCCAGCAGAGCAACAGGGGGAAACTATGGCTACACCTTC.

This clonotype was counted many times. The chain combines TRBV7-2 with TRBJ2-7; 9 nucleotides align to TRBD2. Trimming at V came to 6 bases and at J to 2 bases, leaving 2 bases not matched to a gene. The CDR3 contains 13 residues. Germline assignment: CDR1 SGHTA and CDR2 FQGNSA. The CDR3 nucleotides read TGTGCCAGCAGTAGCGGGGGACCCTACGAGCAGTACTTC. Residues: CASSSGGPYEQYF.

This clonotype was detected ten times or more. The V gene is TRBV7-8, the J gene TRBJ2-2; 14 nucleotides agree with TRBD2. The CDR3 is 21 residues long. Germline V CDR1 and CDR2: SGHVS, FQNEAQ. The J segment lost 5 bases and the V segment lost 0 bases, leaving 14 bases of the junction unmatched. CDR3 coding DNA: TGTGCCAGCAGCTTAGCTGGCGGAGTATCGGGACTAGCGGGAGTTACCGGGGAGCTGTTTTTT. The encoded protein is CASSLAGGVSGLAGVTGELFF.

This clonotype appeared many times. The rearrangement uses TRBV12-3 or TRBV12-4 and TRBJ1-5; weak D call: TRBD1 (6 bases). V dropped 1 base and J dropped 5 bases, with 12 bases sitting between them. The CDR3 is made up of 15 amino acids. The CDR3 DNA sequence: TGTGCCAGCAGTTTAGGAGGGGGATTGGATCAGCCCCAGCATTTT. Translating it yields CASSLGGGLDQPQHF.

The chain combines TRBV7-8 with TRBJ2-2, with D possibly matching TRBD1 (5 bases). Trimming shortened V by 3 bases and J by 11 bases, and 13 bases separated the two germline ends. CDR1 is SGHVS and CDR2 is FQNEAQ in the germline V gene. The length of the CDR3 is 13 residues. CDR3 protein: CASSLQGTVELFF. The CDR3 DNA sequence: TGTGCCAGCAGCTTGCAGGGAACGGTTGAGCTGTTTTTT.

This clonotype was picked up a small number of times. This chain connects TRBV15 to TRBJ1-1; D gene ambiguous. Trimming removed 0 bases from V and 0 bases from J, with 8 bases in between. There are 15 residues in the CDR3. Germline V gives CDR1 LNHNV, CDR2 YYDKDF (reference sequence). The CDR3 bases are TGTGCCACCAGCAGAGATCCACGGATGAACACTGAAGCTTTCTTT. Its protein product is CATSRDPRMNTEAFF.

This chain uses TRBV18 with TRBJ2-1; weak D call: TRBD1 (5 bases). This CDR3 region has 15 residues. Germline V gene lookup returns CDR1 KGHSH and CDR2 LQKENI. Between the trimmed V and J ends, which lost 6 bases and 4 bases, there was a span of 16 bases. The CDR3 reads CASSPDTVVYNEQFF. The CDR3, as DNA: TGTGCCAGCTCGCCGGACACGGTGGTTTACAATGAGCAGTTCTTC.

This clonotype was seen many times. The chain uses TRBV5-1 and TRBJ2-1, with TRBD2 matching 9 bases. With 4 bases clipped from V and 4 bases from J, the junction kept 9 bases outside the gene matches. The CDR3 is 16 amino acids. Germline CDR1 is SGHRS and CDR2 is YFSETQ. CDR3 coding DNA: TGCGCCAGCAGCGTCGGGCAAAGCGGGAGGTACAATGAGCAGTTCTTC. This gives the protein CASSVGQSGRYNEQFF. The full variable domain, its missing parts supplied by reference TRBV5-1 and TRBJ2-1, is KAGVTQTPRYLIKTRGQQVTLSCSPISGHRSVSWYQQTPGQGLQFLFEYFSETQRNKGNFPGRFSGRQFSNSRSEMNVSTLELGDSALYLCASSVGQSGRYNEQFFGPGTRLTVL.

This chain joins TRBV24-1 and TRBJ2-5; D is possibly TRBD2 (7 bases). Germline CDR1 is KGHDR and CDR2 is SFDVKD. The CDR3 consists of 13 residues. Trimming pared 9 bases from V and 3 bases from J, leaving 13 bases between. In nucleotides, the CDR3 is TGTGCCACCTCATGGGGGGGCGAAGAGACCCAGTACTTC. Its translation: CATSWGGEETQYF.

The sample holds many counts of this clonotype. The chain is built from TRBV19 and TRBJ2-1; 10 positions agree with TRBD2. After removal of 0 bases from V and 4 bases from J, the junction contained 6 bases not matched to a gene. The CDR3 length is 17 residues. From germline, CDR1 is LNHDA and CDR2 SQIVND (reference sequence). The CDR3: CASSIDLAGVRYNEQFF. CDR3 bases: TGTGCCAGTAGTATAGACCTAGCGGGAGTCAGGTACAATGAGCAGTTCTTC.

This clonotype has a count of ten or more. The rearrangement uses TRBV19 and TRBJ2-1; the D gene is possibly TRBD1 (6 bases). Looked up from germline, CDR1 is LNHDA and CDR2 is SQIVND (reference sequence). The germline V and J ends were trimmed by 1 base and 8 bases, with 9 bases remaining between them. The CDR3 runs 13 residues. CDR3 sequence reads: CASSIGRGDEQFF. DNA of the CDR3: TGTGCCAGTAGTATAGGCAGGGGCGATGAGCAGTTCTTC.

This clonotype was seen only a few times. This chain joins TRBV9 and TRBJ2-1; D not resolved. There are 14 residues in the CDR3. V lost 0 bases and J 5 bases, leaving 9 bases between the germline ends. Per germline, CDR1 SGDLS and CDR2 YYNGEE. Here the CDR3 reads CASSVAVKDNEQFF. Here the CDR3 DNA reads TGTGCCAGCAGCGTAGCGGTGAAGGACAATGAGCAGTTCTTC. The full variable domain, rest sourced from reference TRBV9 and TRBJ2-1, is DSGVTQTPKHLITATGQRVTLRCSPRSGDLSVYWYQQSLDQGLQFLIQYYNGEERAKGNILERFSAQQFPDLHSELNLSSLELGDSALYFCASSVAVKDNEQFFGPGTRLTVL.

This clonotype was detected a few times. This chain connects TRBV4-1 to TRBJ2-7; 9 positions match TRBD2. CDR1 and CDR2 (germline): MGHRA, YSYEKL. This CDR3 region has 16 residues. The V and J ends lost 2 bases and 2 bases, in that order; junction bases with no gene match: 7. CDR3 nucleotides: TGCGCCAGCAGCCAACCGGCTAGCGGGACCCCCTACGAGCAGTACTTC. This gives the protein CASSQPASGTPYEQYF.

In this sample, this clonotype turned up once. The rearrangement links TRBV28 to TRBJ1-1; 10 bases are shared with TRBD1. CDR3 length: 15 residues. Germline V lookup: CDR1 MDHEN, CDR2 SYDVKM. With V trimmed by 2 bases and J by 3 bases, 3 bases remained unmatched. The CDR3 spells CASSLGGTGDTEAFF. The CDR3 bases are TGTGCCAGCAGTTTAGGTGGGACAGGGGACACTGAAGCTTTCTTT.

The V call is TRBV29-1, the J call TRBJ2-1; 8 bases fit TRBD2. V gave up 1 base and J gave up 8 bases; unmatched junction bases: 4. The germline CDR1 and CDR2 sequences are SQVTM and ANQGSEA. The CDR3 is 13 residues long. This chain's CDR3 is CSVEGLASHEQFF. In DNA, the CDR3 is TGCAGCGTTGAAGGACTAGCGTCCCATGAGCAGTTCTTC.